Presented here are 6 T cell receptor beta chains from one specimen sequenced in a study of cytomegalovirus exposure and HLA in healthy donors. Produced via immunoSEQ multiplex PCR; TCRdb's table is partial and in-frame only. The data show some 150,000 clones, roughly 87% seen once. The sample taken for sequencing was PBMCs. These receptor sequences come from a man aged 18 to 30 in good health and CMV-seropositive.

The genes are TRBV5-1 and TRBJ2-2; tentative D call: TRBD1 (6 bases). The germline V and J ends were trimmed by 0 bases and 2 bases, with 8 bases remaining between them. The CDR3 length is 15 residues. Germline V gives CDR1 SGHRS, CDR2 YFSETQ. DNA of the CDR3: TGCGCCAGCAGCTTGGAAGGGACAAACACCGGGGAGCTGTTTTTT. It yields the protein CASSLEGTNTGELFF.

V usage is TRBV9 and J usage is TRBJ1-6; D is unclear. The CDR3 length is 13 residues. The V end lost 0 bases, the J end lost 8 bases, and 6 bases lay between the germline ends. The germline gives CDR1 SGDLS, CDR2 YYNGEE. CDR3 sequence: CASSVDQDSPLHF. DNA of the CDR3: TGTGCCAGCAGCGTAGATCAGGATTCACCCCTCCACTTT.

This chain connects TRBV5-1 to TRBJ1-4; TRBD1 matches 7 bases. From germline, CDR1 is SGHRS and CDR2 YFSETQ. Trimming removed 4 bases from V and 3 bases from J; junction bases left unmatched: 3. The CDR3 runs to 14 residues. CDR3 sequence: CASSPGTANEKLFF. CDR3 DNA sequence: TGCGCCAGCAGCCCCGGGACAGCTAATGAAAAACTGTTTTTT.

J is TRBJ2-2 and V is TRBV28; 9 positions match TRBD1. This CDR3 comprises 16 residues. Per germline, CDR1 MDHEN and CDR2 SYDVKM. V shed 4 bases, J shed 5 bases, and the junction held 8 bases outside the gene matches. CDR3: CASSYPGQGRTGELFF. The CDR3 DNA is TGTGCCAGCAGTTACCCCGGACAGGGGAGGACCGGGGAGCTGTTTTTT.

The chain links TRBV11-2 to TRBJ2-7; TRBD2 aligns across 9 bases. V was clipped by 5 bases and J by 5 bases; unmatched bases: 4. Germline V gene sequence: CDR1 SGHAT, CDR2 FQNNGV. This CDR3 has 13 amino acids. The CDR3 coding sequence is TGTGCCAGCAGCCCGGGACTAGCTAACGAGCAGTACTTC. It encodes CASSPGLANEQYF. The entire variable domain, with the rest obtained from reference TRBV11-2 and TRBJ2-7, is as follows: EAGVAQSPRYKIIEKRQSVAFWCNPISGHATLYWYQQILGQGPKLLIQFQNNGVVDDSQLPKDRFSAERLKGVDSTLKIQPAKLEDSAVYLCASSPGLANEQYFGPGTRLTVT.

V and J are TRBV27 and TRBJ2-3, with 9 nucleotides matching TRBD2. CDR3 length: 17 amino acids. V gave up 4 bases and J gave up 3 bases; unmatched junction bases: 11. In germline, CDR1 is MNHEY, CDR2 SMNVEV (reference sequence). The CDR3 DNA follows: TGTGCCAGCAGTTCGTCCTTGGGGACTAGCAGAACAGATACGCAGTATTTT. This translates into CASSSSLGTSRTDTQYF.